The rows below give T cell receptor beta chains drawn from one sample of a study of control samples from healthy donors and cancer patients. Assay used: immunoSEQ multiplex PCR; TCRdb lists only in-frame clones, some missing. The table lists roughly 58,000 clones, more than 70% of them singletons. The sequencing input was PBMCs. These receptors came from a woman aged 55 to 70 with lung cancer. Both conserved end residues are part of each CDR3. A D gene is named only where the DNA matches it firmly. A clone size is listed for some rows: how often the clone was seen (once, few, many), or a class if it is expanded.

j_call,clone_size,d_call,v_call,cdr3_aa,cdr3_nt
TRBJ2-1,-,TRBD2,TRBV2,CASRFAGGSYNEQFF,TGTGCCAGCCGATTTGCGGGAGGTTCCTACAATGAGCAGTTCTTC
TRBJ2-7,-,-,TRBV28,CASRDPRGGVAYEQYF,TGTGCCAGCAGGGACCCGAGGGGCGGGGTTGCCTACGAGCAGTACTTC
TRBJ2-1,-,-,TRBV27,CASSITASLLFDNEQFF,TGTGCCAGCAGTATAACAGCGTCACTGCTATTCGACAATGAGCAGTTCTTC
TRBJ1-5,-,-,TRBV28,CASSQQGKGRYNQPQHF,TGTGCCAGCAGTCAACAGGGTAAAGGGCGCTACAATCAGCCCCAGCATTTT
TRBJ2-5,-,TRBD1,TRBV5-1,CASSSQDRGSGETQYF,TGCGCCAGCAGCTCACAGGACAGGGGAAGTGGGGAGACCCAGTACTTC
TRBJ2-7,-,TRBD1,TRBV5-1,CASSPNGQGAHEQYF,TGCGCCAGCAGCCCTAACGGACAGGGGGCCCACGAGCAGTACTTC
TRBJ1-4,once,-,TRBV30,CAWSANGIYEKLFF,TGTGCCTGGAGTGCAAACGGGATATACGAAAAACTGTTTTTT
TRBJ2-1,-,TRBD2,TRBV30,CAWSLRLAGYNEQFF,TGTGCCTGGAGTCTCAGACTAGCGGGTTACAATGAGCAGTTCTTC
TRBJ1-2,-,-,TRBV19,CASSIDNNLRGYGYTF,TGTGCCAGTAGTATAGATAACAACCTTCGGGGCTATGGCTACACCTTC
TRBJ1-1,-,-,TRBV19,CASRARGAHIAFF,TGTGCCAGTCGAGCGAGGGGGGCCCATATTGCTTTCTTT
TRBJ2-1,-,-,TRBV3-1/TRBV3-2,CASSQGTTSNEQFF,TGTGCCAGCAGCCAAGGGACTACCTCCAATGAGCAGTTCTTC
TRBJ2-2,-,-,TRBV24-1,CATGHPNTGELFF,TGTGCCACCGGACATCCGAACACCGGGGAGCTGTTTTTT
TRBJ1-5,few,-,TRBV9,CASSEVEDQPQHF,TGTGCCAGCAGCGAAGTAGAGGATCAGCCCCAGCATTTT
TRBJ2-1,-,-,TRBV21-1,CASGRPGARGVSNEQFF,TGTGCCAGCGGACGCCCGGGGGCCAGGGGAGTGAGCAATGAGCAGTTCTTC
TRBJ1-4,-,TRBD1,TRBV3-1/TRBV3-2,CASSQQGGINEKLFF,TGTGCCAGCAGCCAGCAGGGGGGGATTAATGAAAAACTGTTTTTT
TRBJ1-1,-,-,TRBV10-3,CAITPGVDTEAFF,TGTGCCATCACCCCAGGGGTAGACACTGAAGCTTTCTTT
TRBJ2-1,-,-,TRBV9,CASSVNTEYNEQFF,TGTGCCAGCAGCGTGAACACCGAGTACAATGAGCAGTTCTTC
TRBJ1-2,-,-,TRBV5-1,CASSLDGSGGGNYGYTF,TGCGCCAGCAGCTTGGATGGTTCGGGAGGTGGTAACTATGGCTACACCTTC
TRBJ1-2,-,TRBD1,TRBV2,CASSEALGQGAHGYTF,TGTGCCAGCAGTGAAGCCCTGGGACAGGGGGCTCACGGCTACACCTTC
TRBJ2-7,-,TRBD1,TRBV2,CASSFGTGPYEQYF,TGTGCCAGCAGTTTTGGGACAGGGCCCTACGAGCAGTACTTC
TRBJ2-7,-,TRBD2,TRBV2,CASSIAGVETYEQYF,TGTGCCAGCAGTATCGCGGGGGTCGAAACCTACGAGCAGTACTTC
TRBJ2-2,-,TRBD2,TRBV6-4,CASSDTSGSTGELFF,TGTGCCAGCAGTGACACTAGCGGGAGCACCGGGGAGCTGTTTTTT
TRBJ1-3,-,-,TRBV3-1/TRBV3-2,CASSAKGGGNTIYF,TGTGCCAGCAGCGCAAAGGGAGGCGGAAACACCATATATTTT
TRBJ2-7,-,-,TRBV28,CASSPGRDPYEQYF,TGTGCCAGCAGTCCGGGACGCGATCCCTACGAGCAGTACTTC
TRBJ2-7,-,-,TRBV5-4,CASSPQGGTVDEQYF,TGTGCCAGCAGCCCCCAAGGCGGGACAGTCGACGAGCAGTACTTC
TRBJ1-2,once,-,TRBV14,CASSLAYGGNYGYTF,TGTGCCAGCAGCCTGGCCTACGGGGGCAACTATGGCTACACCTTC
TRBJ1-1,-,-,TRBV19,CASRSTVTEAFF,TGTGCCAGTCGATCAACGGTCACTGAAGCTTTCTTT
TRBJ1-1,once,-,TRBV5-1,CASSLLSNQNTEAFF,TGCGCCAGCAGCTTATTGAGTAACCAGAACACTGAAGCTTTCTTT
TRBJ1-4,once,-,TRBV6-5,CASSYSARLNEKLFF,TGTGCCAGCAGTTACTCGGCCAGGCTGAATGAAAAACTGTTTTTT
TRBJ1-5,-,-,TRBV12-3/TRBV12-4,CASSTDSNQPQHF,TGTGCCAGCAGTACAGATAGCAATCAGCCCCAGCATTTT
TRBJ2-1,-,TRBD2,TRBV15,CATSRGREGHNEQFF,TGTGCCACCAGCAGAGGGCGGGAGGGCCACAATGAGCAGTTCTTC
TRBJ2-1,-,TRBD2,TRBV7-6,CASSLGGPGGYNEQFF,TGTGCCAGCAGCTTAGGAGGGCCCGGGGGGTACAATGAGCAGTTCTTC
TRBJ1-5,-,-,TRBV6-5,CASTEGLNQPQHF,TGTGCCAGCACCGAGGGACTTAATCAGCCCCAGCATTTT
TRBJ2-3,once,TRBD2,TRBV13,CASSTGLAGAITDTQYF,TGTGCCAGCAGCACCGGACTAGCGGGAGCCATCACAGATACGCAGTATTTT
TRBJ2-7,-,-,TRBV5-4,CASSLALSSYEQYF,TGTGCCAGCAGCTTAGCCCTGAGCTCCTACGAGCAGTACTTC